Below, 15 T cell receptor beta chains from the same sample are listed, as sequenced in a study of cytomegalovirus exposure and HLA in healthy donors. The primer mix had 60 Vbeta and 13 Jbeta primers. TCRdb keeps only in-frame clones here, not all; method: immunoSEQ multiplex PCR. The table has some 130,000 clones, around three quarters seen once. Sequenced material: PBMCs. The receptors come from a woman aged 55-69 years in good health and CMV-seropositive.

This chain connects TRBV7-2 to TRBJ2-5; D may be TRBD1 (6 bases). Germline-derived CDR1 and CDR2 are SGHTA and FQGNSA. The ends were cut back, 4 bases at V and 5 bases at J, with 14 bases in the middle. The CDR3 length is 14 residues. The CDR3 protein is CASSSDTRGETQYF. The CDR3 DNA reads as TGTGCCAGCAGCTCCGATACTAGGGGGGAGACCCAGTACTTC.

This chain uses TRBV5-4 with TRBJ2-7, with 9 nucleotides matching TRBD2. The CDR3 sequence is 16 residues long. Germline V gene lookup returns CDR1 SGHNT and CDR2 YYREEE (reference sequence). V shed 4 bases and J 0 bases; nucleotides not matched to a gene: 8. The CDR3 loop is CASSPGGGASSYEQYF. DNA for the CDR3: TGTGCCAGCAGCCCGGGCGGGGGGGCGAGCTCCTACGAGCAGTACTTC.

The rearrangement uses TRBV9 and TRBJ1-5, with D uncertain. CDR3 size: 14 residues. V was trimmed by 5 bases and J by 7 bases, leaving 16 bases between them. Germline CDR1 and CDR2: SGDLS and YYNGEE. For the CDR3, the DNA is TGTGCCAGCAGTTTAGACACCCTCCCCCAGCCCCAGCATTTT. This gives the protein CASSLDTLPQPQHF.

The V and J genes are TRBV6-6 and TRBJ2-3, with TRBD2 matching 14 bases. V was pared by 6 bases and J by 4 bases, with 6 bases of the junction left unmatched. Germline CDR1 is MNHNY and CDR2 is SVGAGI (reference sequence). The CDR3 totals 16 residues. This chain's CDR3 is CASSYGTSGSSDTQYF. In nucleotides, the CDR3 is TGTGCCAGCAGCTATGGGACTAGCGGGAGTTCAGATACGCAGTATTTT.

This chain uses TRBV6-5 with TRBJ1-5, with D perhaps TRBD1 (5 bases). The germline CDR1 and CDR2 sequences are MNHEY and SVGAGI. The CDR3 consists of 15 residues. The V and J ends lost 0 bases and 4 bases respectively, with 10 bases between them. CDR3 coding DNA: TGTGCCAGCAGTTACTCGATCCAGGGAAATCAGCCCCAGCATTTT. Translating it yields CASSYSIQGNQPQHF.

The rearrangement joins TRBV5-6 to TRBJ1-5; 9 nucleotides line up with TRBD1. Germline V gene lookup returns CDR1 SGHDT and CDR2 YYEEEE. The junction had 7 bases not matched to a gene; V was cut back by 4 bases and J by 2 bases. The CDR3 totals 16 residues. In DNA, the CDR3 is TGTGCCAGCAGCGTGGACAGGGGCGAGGGCAATCAGCCCCAGCATTTT. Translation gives CASSVDRGEGNQPQHF.

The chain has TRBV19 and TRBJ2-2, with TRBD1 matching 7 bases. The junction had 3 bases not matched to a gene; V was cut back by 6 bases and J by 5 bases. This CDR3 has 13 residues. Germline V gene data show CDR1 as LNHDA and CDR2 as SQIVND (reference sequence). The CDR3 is CASSKQGTGELFF. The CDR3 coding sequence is TGTGCCAGTAGCAAACAGGGGACCGGGGAGCTGTTTTTT.

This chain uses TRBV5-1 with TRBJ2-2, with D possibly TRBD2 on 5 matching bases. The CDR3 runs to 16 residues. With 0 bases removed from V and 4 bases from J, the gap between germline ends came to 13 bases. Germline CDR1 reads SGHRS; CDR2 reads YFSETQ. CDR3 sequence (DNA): TGCGCCAGCAGCTTGGGGTCTAGCTCGATCACCGGGGAGCTGTTTTTT. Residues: CASSLGSSSITGELFF.

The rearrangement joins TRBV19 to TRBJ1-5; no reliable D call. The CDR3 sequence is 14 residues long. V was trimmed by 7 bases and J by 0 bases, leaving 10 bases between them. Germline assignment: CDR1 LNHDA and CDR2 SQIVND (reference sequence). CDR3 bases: TGTGCCAGTACCGGAACAGCTAGCAATCAGCCCCAGCATTTT. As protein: CASTGTASNQPQHF.

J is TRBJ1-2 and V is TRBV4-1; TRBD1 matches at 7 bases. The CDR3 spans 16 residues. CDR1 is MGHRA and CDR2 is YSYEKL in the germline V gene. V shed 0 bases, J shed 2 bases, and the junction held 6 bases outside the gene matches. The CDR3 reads CASSQDGTGVNYGYTF. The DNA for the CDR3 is TGCGCCAGCAGCCAAGATGGTACAGGGGTGAACTATGGCTACACCTTC.

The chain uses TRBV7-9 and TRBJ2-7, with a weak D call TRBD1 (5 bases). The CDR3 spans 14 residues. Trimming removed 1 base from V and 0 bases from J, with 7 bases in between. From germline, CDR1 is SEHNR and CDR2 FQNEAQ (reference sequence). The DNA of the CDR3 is TGTGCCAGCAGCTTAGTCACAGGCTCCTACGAGCAGTACTTC. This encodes CASSLVTGSYEQYF. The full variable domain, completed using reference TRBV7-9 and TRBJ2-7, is DTGVSQNPRHKITKRGQNVTFRCDPISEHNRLYWYRQTLGQGPEFLTYFQNEAQLEKSRLLSDRFSAERPKGSFSTLEIQRTEQGDSAMYLCASSLVTGSYEQYFGPGTRLTVT.

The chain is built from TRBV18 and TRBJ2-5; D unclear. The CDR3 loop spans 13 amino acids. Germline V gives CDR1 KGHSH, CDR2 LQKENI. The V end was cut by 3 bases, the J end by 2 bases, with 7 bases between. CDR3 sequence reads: CASSPALQETQYF. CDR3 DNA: TGTGCCAGCTCACCTGCTCTACAAGAGACCCAGTACTTC.

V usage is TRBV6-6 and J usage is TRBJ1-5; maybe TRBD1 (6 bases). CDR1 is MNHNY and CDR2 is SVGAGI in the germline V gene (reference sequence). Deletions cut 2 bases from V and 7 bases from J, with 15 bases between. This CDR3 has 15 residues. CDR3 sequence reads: CASSYGQTWEQPQHF. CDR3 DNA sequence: TGTGCCAGCAGTTACGGACAGACGTGGGAGCAGCCCCAGCATTTT.

CDR3 loop: CASTRLATDTQYF. The CDR3 DNA follows: TGTGCCAGCACTCGACTAGCCACAGATACGCAGTATTTT. The chain links TRBV2 to TRBJ2-3; TRBD2 matches 7 bases. The CDR3 is 13 amino acids. Germline V gives CDR1 SNHLY, CDR2 FYNNEI. J lost 2 bases, V lost 7 bases, and 3 bases had no gene match.

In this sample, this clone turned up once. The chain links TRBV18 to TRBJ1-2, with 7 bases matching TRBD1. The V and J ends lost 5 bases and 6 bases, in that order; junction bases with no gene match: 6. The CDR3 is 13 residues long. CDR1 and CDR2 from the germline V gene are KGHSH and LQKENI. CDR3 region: CASSETGSDGYTF. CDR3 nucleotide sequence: TGTGCCAGCTCAGAGACAGGGTCTGATGGCTACACCTTC.